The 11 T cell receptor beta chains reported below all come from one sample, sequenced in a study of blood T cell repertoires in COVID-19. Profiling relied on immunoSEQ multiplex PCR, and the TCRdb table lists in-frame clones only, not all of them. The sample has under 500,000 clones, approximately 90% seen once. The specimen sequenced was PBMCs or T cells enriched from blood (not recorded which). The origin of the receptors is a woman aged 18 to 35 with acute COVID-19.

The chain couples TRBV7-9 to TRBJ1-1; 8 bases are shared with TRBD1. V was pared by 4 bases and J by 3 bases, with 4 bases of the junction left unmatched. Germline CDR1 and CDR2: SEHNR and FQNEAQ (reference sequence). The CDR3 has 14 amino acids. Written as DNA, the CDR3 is TGTGCCAGCAGCTCGACAGGGGTTTACACTGAAGCTTTCTTT. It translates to CASSSTGVYTEAFF.

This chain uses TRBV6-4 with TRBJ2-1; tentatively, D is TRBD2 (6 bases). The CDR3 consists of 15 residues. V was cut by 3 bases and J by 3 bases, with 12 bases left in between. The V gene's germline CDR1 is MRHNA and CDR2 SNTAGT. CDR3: CASSEAPSDYNEQFF. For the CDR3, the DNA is TGTGCCAGCAGTGAAGCCCCTAGCGACTACAATGAGCAGTTCTTC.

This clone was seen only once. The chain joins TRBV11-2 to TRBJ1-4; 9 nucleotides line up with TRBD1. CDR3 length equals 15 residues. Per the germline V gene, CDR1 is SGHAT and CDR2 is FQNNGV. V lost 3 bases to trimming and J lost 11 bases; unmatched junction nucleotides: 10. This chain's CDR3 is CASSFRGRTGEKLFF. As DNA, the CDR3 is TGTGCCAGCAGCTTTCGCGGTAGGACAGGGGAGAAACTGTTTTTT.

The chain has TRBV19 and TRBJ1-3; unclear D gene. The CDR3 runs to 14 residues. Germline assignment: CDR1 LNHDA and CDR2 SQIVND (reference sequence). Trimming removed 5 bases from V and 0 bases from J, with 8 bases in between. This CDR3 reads CASSAGSSGNTIYF. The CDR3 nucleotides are TGTGCCAGTAGTGCCGGTAGCTCTGGAAACACCATATATTTT.

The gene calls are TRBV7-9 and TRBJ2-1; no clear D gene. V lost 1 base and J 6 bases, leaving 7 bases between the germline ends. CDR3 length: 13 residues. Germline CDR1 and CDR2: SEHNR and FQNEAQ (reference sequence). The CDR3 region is CASSLVTVNEQFF. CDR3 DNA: TGTGCCAGCAGCTTAGTCACGGTCAATGAGCAGTTCTTC.

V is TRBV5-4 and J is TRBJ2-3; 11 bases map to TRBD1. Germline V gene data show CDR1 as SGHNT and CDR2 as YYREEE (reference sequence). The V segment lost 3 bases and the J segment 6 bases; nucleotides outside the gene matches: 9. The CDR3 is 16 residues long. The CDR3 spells CASSSATDRGLDTQYF. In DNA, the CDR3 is TGTGCCAGCAGCTCCGCTACGGACAGGGGGCTTGATACGCAGTATTTT.

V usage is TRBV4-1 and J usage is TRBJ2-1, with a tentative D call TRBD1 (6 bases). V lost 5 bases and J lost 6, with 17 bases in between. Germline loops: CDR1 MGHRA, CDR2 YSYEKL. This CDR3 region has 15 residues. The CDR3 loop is CASSLTGTPLNEQFF. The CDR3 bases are TGCGCCAGCAGCTTGACCGGGACACCCCTCAATGAGCAGTTCTTC.

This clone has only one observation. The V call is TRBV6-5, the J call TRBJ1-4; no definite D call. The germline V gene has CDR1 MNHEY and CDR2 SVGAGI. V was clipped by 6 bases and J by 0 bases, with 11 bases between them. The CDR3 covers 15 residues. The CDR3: CASRVDRATNEKLFF. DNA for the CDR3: TGTGCCAGCAGGGTTGACCGGGCAACTAATGAAAAACTGTTTTTT.

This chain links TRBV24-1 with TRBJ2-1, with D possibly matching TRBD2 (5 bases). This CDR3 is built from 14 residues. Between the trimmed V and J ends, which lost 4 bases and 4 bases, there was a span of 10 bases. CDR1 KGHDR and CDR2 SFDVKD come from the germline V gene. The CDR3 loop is CATSETGNYNEQFF. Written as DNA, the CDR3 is TGTGCCACCAGTGAGACGGGGAATTACAATGAGCAGTTCTTC.

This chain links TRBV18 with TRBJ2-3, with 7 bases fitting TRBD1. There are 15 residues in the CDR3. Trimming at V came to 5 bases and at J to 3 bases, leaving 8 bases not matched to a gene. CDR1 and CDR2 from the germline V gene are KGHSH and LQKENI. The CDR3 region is CASSGMTGMTDTQYF. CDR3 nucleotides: TGTGCCAGCTCAGGGATGACAGGGATGACAGATACGCAGTATTTT.

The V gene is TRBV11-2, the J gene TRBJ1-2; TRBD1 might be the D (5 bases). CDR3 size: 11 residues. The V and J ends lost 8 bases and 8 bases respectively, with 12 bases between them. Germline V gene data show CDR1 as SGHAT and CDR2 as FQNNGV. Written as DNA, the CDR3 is TGTGCCAGCGCAGGGAAGGAGGGCTACACCTTC. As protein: CASAGKEGYTF.